This record concerns one TCR beta chain sequence. Antigen: not known. 13 Jbeta primers and 60 Vbeta primers were used for the PCR. Source study methods: Later reanalysis found 80 million or so unique TCR beta chains, 10 million to 12 million of them shared. The data were produced by immunoSEQ multiplex PCR, yet TCRdb's version contains in-frame clones alone and is incomplete. V, J and clone size reflect that table, while D and trimming were determined from the DNA. The repertoire has over 130,000 clones, 65% to 85% of them found once; the top ten carry around 2.5%. These data are taken from a study of cytomegalovirus exposure and HLA in healthy donors. Overall study results and limits: Presence/absence analyses assumed roughly uniform sequencing depth across donors.

CDR1 is MDHEN, CDR2 SYDVKM, per germline. The junction had 17 bases not matched to a gene; V was cut back by 4 bases and J by 5 bases. This CDR3 contains 17 residues. The origin of this receptor is a male donor in good health and CMV-seronegative. This chain uses TRBV28 with TRBJ2-7; 7 bases are shared with TRBD2. Specimen: PBMCs. The CDR3 nucleotides are TGTGCCAGCAGTTCGCCTTCTAGCGGCCCATTCGGGAACGAGCAGTACTTC. As protein: CASSSPSSGPFGNEQYF.